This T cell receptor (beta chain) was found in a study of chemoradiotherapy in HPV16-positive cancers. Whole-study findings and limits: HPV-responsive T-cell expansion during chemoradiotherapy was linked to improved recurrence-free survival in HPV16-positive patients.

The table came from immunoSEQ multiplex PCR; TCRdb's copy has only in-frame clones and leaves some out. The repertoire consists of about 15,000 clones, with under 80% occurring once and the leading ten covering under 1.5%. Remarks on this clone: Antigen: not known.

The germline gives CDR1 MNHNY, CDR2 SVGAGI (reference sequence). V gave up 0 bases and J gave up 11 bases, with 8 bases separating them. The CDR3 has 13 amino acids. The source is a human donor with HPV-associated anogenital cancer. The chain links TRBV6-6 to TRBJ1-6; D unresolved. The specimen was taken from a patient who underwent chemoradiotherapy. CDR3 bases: TGTGCCAGCAGTTACTCGAGAAATACACCCCTCCACTTT. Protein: CASSYSRNTPLHF.